The present entry profiles one T cell receptor (beta chain) with its context. The antigen is unknown. The source of the sample is a study of cytomegalovirus exposure and HLA in healthy donors. Study findings and constraints: One cluster of highly shared sequence variants probably arose as a sequencing artifact. Altogether, 164 TCR beta chains were recorded as cytomegalovirus-associated.

The germline V and J ends were trimmed by 5 bases and 8 bases, with 15 bases remaining between them. This CDR3 has 13 residues. Germline V gene lookup returns CDR1 SGHTA and CDR2 FQGNSA. PCR primers comprised 60 Vbeta and 13 Jbeta primers. Produced via immunoSEQ multiplex PCR; TCRdb's table is partial and in-frame only. This sample has about 200,000 clones; 70% to 85% occur once, and the top ten carry 0.098%. The source material was PBMCs. The V gene is TRBV7-2, the J gene TRBJ1-2; maybe TRBD1 (6 bases). This TCR was recovered from a boy younger than 10 in good health and CMV-seronegative. CDR3 coding DNA: TGTGCCAGCAGCATCGACGGACAGTGGGGCTACACCTTC. It yields the protein CASSIDGQWGYTF. The whole variable domain, filled in from reference TRBV7-2 and TRBJ1-2, reads GAGVSQSPSNKVTEKGKDVELRCDPISGHTALYWYRQSLGQGLEFLIYFQGNSAPDKSGLPSDRFSAERTGGSVSTLTIQRTQQEDSAVYLCASSIDGQWGYTFGSGTRLTVV.